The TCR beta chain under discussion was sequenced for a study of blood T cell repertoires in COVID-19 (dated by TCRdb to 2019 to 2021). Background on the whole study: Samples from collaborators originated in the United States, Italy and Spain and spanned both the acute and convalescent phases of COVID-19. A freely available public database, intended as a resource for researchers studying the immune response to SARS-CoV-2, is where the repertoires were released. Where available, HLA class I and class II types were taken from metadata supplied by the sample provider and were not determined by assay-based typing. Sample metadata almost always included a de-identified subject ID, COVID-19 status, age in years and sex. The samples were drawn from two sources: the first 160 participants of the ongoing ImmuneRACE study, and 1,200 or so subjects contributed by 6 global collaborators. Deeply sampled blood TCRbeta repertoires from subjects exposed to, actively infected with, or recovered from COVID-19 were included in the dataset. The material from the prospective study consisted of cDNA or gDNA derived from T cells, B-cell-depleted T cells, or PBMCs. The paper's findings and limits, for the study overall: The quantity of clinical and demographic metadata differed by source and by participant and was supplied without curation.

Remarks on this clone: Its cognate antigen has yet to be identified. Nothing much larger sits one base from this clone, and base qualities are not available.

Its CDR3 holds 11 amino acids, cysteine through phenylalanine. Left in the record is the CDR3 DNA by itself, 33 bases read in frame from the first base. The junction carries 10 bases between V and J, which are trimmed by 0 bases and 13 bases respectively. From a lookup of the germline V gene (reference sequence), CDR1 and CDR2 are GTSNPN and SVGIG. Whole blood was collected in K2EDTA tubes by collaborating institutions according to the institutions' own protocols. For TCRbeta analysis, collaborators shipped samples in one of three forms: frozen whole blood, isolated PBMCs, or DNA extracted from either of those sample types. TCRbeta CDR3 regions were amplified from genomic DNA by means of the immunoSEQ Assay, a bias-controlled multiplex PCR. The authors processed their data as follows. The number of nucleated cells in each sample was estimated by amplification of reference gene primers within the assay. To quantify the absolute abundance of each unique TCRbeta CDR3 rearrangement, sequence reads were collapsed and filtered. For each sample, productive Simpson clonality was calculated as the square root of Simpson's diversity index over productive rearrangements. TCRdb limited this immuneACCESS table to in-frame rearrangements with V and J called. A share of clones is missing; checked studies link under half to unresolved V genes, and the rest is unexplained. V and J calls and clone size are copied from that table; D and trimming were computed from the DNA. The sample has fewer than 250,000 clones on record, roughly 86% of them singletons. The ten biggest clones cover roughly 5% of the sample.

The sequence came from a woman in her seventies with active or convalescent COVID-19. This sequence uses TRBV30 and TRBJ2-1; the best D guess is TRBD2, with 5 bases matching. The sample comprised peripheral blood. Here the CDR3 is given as CAWSVIREQFF. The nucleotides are TGTGCCTGGAGTGTTATCCGGGAACAGTTCTTC.